This TCR beta chain was observed in a study of response to subunit inactivated influenza vaccine. A note on this clonotype: Its antigen is not known.

The study's findings and limits: Few additional T cells are recruited per seasonal influenza vaccination, authors suggested.

TCRdb itself ran the RT-PCR reads through MiXCR, one entry per CDR3 protein. The sample has 650,000 or so distinct CDR3 sequences; 13% to 15% are singletons. The CDR3 is 13 residues long. The V segment lost 10 bases and the J segment 6 bases; nucleotides outside the gene matches: 11. Germline CDR1 is MNHNS and CDR2 is SASEGT. This material consisted of PBMCs from blood, taken 14 days before vaccination. The receptor comes from a man over 45 who received an inactivated influenza vaccine. The gene calls are TRBV6-1 and TRBJ2-7; 8 nucleotides line up with TRBD2. DNA for the CDR3: TGTGCCACCACCCGGACTAGCAAAAGCGAGCAGTACTTC. Translated, it gives CATTRTSKSEQYF.